The T cell receptor (beta chain) described here comes from a study of Ad26.COV2.S vaccination and SARS-CoV-2 variants. Regarding the study as a whole: Placebo recipients and vaccine recipients were similar in non-spike TCR breadth.

Treatment indicated: roughly 20 received Ad26.COV2.S at low or high dose, single or two shots; 5 received placebo; per-sample allocation not given. Collection of samples fell on day 63 after the first vaccine or placebo injection. The CDR3 runs 14 residues. The germline CDR1 and CDR2 sequences are DFQATT and SNEGSKA (reference sequence). The V end lost 3 bases, the J end lost 4 bases, and 13 bases lay between the germline ends. Worth noting for this clone: What it binds is unknown.

The table came from immunoSEQ multiplex PCR; TCRdb's copy has only in-frame clones and leaves some out. The repertoire holds 410,000 or so clones, with roughly 90% as singletons. Source: peripheral blood, taken in a trial of Ad26.COV2.S vaccine versus placebo. This chain connects TRBV20-1 to TRBJ2-1; TRBD2 might be the D (5 bases). This TCR derives from a person aged 18-60 years who received the Ad26.COV2.S COVID-19 vaccine or a placebo. CDR3 in DNA: TGCAGTGCTAGTGACGGGGATTTATACAATGAGCAGTTCTTC. It yields the protein CSASDGDLYNEQFF.